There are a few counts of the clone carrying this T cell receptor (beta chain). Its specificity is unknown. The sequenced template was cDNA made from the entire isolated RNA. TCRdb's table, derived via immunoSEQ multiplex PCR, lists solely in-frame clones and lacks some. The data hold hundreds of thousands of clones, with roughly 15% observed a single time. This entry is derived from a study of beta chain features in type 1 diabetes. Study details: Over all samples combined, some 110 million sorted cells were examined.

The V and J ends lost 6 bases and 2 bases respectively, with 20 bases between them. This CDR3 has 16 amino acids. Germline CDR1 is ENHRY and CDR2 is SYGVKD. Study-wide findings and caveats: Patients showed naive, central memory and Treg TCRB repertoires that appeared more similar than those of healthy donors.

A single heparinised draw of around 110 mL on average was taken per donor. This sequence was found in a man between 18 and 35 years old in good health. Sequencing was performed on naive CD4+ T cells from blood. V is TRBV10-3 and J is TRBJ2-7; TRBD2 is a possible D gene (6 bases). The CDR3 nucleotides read TGTGCCATCAGCGGGACTTTTCTCAAGTCAGCCTACGAGCAGTACTTC. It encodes CAISGTFLKSAYEQYF.